This T cell receptor (beta chain) was captured by sequencing in a study of blood T cell repertoires in COVID-19. Germline trimming cut 2 bases from V and 4 bases from J; bases unmatched to any gene: 4. CDR1 and CDR2 (germline): MNHEY, SVGAGI. The CDR3 contains 14 residues. Libraries were prepared by immunoSEQ multiplex PCR; TCRdb keeps only in-frame clonotypes and omits some of them. The table has a few hundred thousand clones, about 90% seen once. The source material was peripheral blood. J is TRBJ2-7 and V is TRBV6-5, with 8 bases lining up with TRBD1. The sequence was obtained from a young man with COVID-19, enrolled during active disease. This CDR3 reads CASSYDRGWYEQYF. CDR3 sequence (DNA): TGTGCCAGCAGTTACGACAGGGGCTGGTACGAGCAGTACTTC.